This T cell receptor (beta chain) appears in the sequencing data of a study of T cells after yellow fever vaccination. Study-wide points: Contaminating bulk clonotypes could be abundant in FACS-sorted repertoires. Booster sampling recovered most clones from primary vaccination (approximately 97% CD4, roughly 88% CD8).

It was through 5'RACE template switching that TCR cDNA was made, with a universal primer site and UMIs added. Using its own MiXCR run on the 5' RACE reads, TCRdb lists one record per CDR3 protein. Of 90,000 to 150,000 distinct CDR3 sequences listed, roughly 6.8% are singletons. At least ten counts were recorded for this clonotype. Its antigen is undetermined. This CDR3 spans 17 amino acids. Germline V gives CDR1 SGHAT, CDR2 FQNNGV. V shed 5 bases, J shed 2 bases, and the junction held 10 bases outside the gene matches. The chain couples TRBV11-2 to TRBJ2-3; 10 bases align to TRBD1. The sample was CD4+ T cells sorted from PBMCs, taken about 49 days after the first yellow fever vaccination. This sequence originates from a man aged 18 to 35 who received the YFV17D yellow fever vaccine. The CDR3 sequence is CASSRPGTGAHTDTQYF. For the CDR3, the DNA is TGTGCCAGCAGCCGTCCCGGGACAGGGGCCCACACAGATACGCAGTATTTT.